This TCR beta chain is drawn from a study of T cells expressing NK-cell markers. Study at large: It was sorted CD3+CD56-NKG2C+, CD3+CD56+NKG2C- and CD3+CD56+NKG2C+ T cells that provided the TCR beta repertoires.

TCRdb reworked the 5' RACE reads into one entry per CDR3 protein, no DNA. The specimen's table records approximately 440,000 distinct CDR3 sequences. The germline V gene encodes CDR1 SGHRS and CDR2 YFSETQ. This CDR3 is built from 19 residues. The sequence was obtained from a woman in her forties or fifties in good health. This rearrangement joins TRBV5-1 to TRBJ1-4. The sample comprised blood T cells: a sorted CD56 or NKG2C T cell subset, CD4+ or CD8+ T cells, or bulk PBMC T cells (not recorded which). The CDR3 is CASSLEIAPIDATNEKLFF.